A single sample gave rise to the 17 T cell receptor beta chains below, sequenced in a study of T cell repertoires in cytomegalovirus infection. The antigens for these receptors are not known. In TCRdb, the reads were re-called with MiXCR into one record per CDR3 protein. This table has fewer than 650,000 distinct CDR3 sequences, approximately 40% appearing once. Sequenced here: cultured PBMCs, sampled from culture after CMV antigen stimulation. The receptors shown here come from a human donor in good health (CMV status not recorded). Some clones in this sample may be carry-over from other donors' samples.

Ten or more counts support this clonotype. The chain uses TRBV7-2 and TRBJ2-3; 14 bases align to TRBD2. Germline V gene lookup returns CDR1 SGHTA and CDR2 FQGNSA. The CDR3 covers 19 residues. Germline trimming cut 5 bases from V and 1 base from J; bases unmatched to any gene: 11. The CDR3 is CASSRPGTSGGLRTDTQYF. The CDR3 DNA reads TGTGCCAGCAGCCGCCCTGGGACTAGCGGGGGTTTACGCACAGATACGCAGTATTTT.

V is TRBV5-1 and J is TRBJ1-1, with 11 nucleotides matching TRBD1. CDR1 is SGHRS and CDR2 is YFSETQ in the germline V gene. J lost 5 bases, V lost 3 bases, and 3 bases had no gene match. CDR3 length: 14 residues. This CDR3 is CASSSDRGQTEAFF. CDR3 bases: TGCGCCAGCAGCTCGGACAGGGGGCAGACTGAAGCTTTCTTT.

This clonotype was found once. V is TRBV12-3 or TRBV12-4 and J is TRBJ1-6; 7 bases are shared with TRBD1. This CDR3 is 14 amino acids long. J lost 13 bases, V lost 5 bases, and 11 bases had no gene match. CDR3 coding DNA: TGTGCCAGCAGTCATAGGGGACAGATGAACCCCCTCCACTTT. Residues: CASSHRGQMNPLHF.

This clonotype was picked up a small number of times. V usage is TRBV7-2 and J usage is TRBJ1-2, with D possibly TRBD1 on 5 matching bases. The CDR3 runs to 14 residues. Per the germline V gene, CDR1 is SGHTA and CDR2 is FQGNSA. V was pared by 4 bases and J by 2 bases, with 11 bases between. The CDR3: CASSSPAGNYGYTF. CDR3 bases: TGTGCCAGCAGCTCACCCGCAGGGAACTATGGCTACACCTTC.

This chain joins TRBV12-3 or TRBV12-4 and TRBJ2-7; D is uncertain. This CDR3 has 14 amino acids. Trimming cost V 2 bases and J 3 bases, with 11 bases left between them. The chain's CDR3 is CASSLHARGYEQYF. DNA of the CDR3: TGTGCCAGCAGTTTACATGCTAGAGGCTACGAGCAGTACTTC.

The CDR3 DNA sequence: TGTGCCAGCAGCTTAGAACGCTCAGATACGCAGTATTTT. Protein: CASSLERSDTQYF. The chain recombines TRBV7-2 with TRBJ2-3, with D unclear. The germline V and J ends were trimmed by 1 base and 4 bases, with 6 bases remaining between them. The length of the CDR3 is 13 residues. Germline lookup yields CDR1 SGHTA and CDR2 FQGNSA.

This clonotype was found many times. The chain links TRBV7-2 to TRBJ1-3, with D uncertain. Germline V lookup: CDR1 SGHTA, CDR2 FQGNSA. CDR3 length: 16 residues. The ends were cut back, 0 bases at V and 1 base at J, with 10 bases in the middle. CDR3 in amino acids: CASSLAPALSGNTIYF. Here the CDR3 DNA reads TGTGCCAGCAGCTTAGCCCCGGCCTTATCTGGAAACACCATATATTTT.

This clonotype turned up a few times. The chain carries TRBV12-3 or TRBV12-4 and TRBJ2-1, with D perhaps matching TRBD2 (6 bases). The CDR3 sequence is 14 residues long. The V end lost 2 bases, the J end lost 10 bases, and 15 bases lay between the germline ends. In DNA form, the CDR3 reads TGTGCCAGCAGTTTATCTGGGGGAGGAAGAGAGCAGTTCTTC. It specifies CASSLSGGGREQFF.

The rearrangement joins TRBV14 to TRBJ2-5; no reliable D call. The V and J ends lost 2 bases and 0 bases respectively, with 10 bases between them. The germline CDR1 and CDR2 sequences are SGHDN and FVKESK. CDR3 length: 15 residues. This chain's CDR3 is CASSQISGNQETQYF. The DNA for the CDR3 is TGTGCCAGCAGCCAAATTTCAGGAAACCAAGAGACCCAGTACTTC.

V gene TRBV6-5 combines with J gene TRBJ1-6, with 10 bases that match TRBD1. The V segment lost 6 bases and the J segment 9 bases; nucleotides outside the gene matches: 5. This CDR3 contains 14 residues. CDR1 is MNHEY and CDR2 is SVGAGI in the germline V gene. CDR3 sequence reads: CASREGTGVSPLHF. The CDR3 nucleotides read TGTGCCAGCAGGGAAGGGACAGGGGTTTCACCCCTCCACTTT.

The chain carries TRBV20-1 and TRBJ2-6, with D tentatively TRBD1 or TRBD2 (5 bases each). Trimming cost V 3 bases and J 0 bases, with 15 bases left between them. The CDR3 spans 17 residues. The germline gives CDR1 DFQATT, CDR2 SNEGSKA (reference sequence). The CDR3 region has the DNA TGCAGTGCTAGTGTCTCCCGGGACCGCTCTGGGGCCAACGTCCTGACTTTC. It encodes CSASVSRDRSGANVLTF.

The CDR3 reads CASRAGTGFGEQYF. CDR3 DNA sequence: TGTGCCAGCAGAGCCGGGACAGGGTTCGGCGAGCAGTACTTC. The genes are TRBV6-5 and TRBJ2-7, with 9 bases aligning to TRBD1. Trimming at V came to 6 bases and at J to 6 bases, leaving 9 bases not matched to a gene. CDR3 length equals 14 residues. The germline V gene encodes CDR1 MNHEY and CDR2 SVGAGI.

J is TRBJ1-2 and V is TRBV7-1, with D tentatively TRBD1 (6 bases). TRBV7-1 is treated as an ORF (open reading frame) with a function not yet certain. CDR3 size: 14 residues. The germline V and J ends were trimmed by 5 bases and 8 bases, with 18 bases remaining between them. CDR3 region: CASSPPDRLRGYTF. The CDR3 nucleotides read TGTGCCAGCAGCCCACCCGACAGGCTTCGAGGCTACACCTTC.

The chain recombines TRBV19 with TRBJ2-2; tentatively, D is TRBD2 (6 bases). Germline V CDR1 and CDR2: LNHDA, SQIVND (reference sequence). This CDR3 is built from 16 residues. V was pared by 7 bases and J by 4 bases, with 19 bases between. The CDR3 sequence is CASTPKGAGGTGELFF. CDR3 sequence (DNA): TGTGCCAGTACCCCCAAAGGGGCCGGGGGCACCGGGGAGCTGTTTTTT.

The J gene is TRBJ2-2, the V gene TRBV4-3; D not certain. V was trimmed by 0 bases and J by 5 bases, leaving 7 bases between them. This CDR3 is 14 amino acids long. Germline values: CDR1 LGHNA, CDR2 YSLEER. The CDR3, as DNA: TGCGCCAGCAGCCAAGATGGGGTAACCGGGGAGCTGTTTTTT. Translated: CASSQDGVTGELFF.

The chain joins TRBV6-1 to TRBJ1-6; D ambiguous. Trimming cost V 6 bases and J 7 bases, with 16 bases left between them. Germline assignment: CDR1 MNHNS and CDR2 SASEGT. This CDR3 comprises 15 residues. This CDR3 is CASRDGLRVNSPLHF. CDR3 nucleotides: TGTGCCAGCAGAGACGGGCTGAGAGTAAATTCACCCCTCCACTTT.

The gene calls are TRBV10-3 and TRBJ1-1; 10 positions match TRBD1. This CDR3 comprises 14 residues. The V and J ends lost 8 bases and 4 bases, in that order; junction bases with no gene match: 7. Germline V gives CDR1 ENHRY, CDR2 SYGVKD. CDR3 nucleotide sequence: TGTGCCATCGAGGACAGGGGGAAATCCACTGAAGCTTTCTTT. Protein product: CAIEDRGKSTEAFF.